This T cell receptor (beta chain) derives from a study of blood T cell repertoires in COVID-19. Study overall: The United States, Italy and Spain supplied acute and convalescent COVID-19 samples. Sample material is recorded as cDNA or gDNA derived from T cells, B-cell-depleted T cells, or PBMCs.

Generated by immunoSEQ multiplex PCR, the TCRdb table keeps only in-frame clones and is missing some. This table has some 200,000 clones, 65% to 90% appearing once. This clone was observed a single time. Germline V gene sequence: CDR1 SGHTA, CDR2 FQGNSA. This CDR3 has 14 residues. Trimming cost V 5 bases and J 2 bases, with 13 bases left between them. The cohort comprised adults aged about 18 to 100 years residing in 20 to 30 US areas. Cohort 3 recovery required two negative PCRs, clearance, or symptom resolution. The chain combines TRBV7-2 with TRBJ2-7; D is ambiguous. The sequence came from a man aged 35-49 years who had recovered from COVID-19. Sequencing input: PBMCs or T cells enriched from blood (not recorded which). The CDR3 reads CASSLNSGTYEQYV. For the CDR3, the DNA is TGTGCCAGCAGCCTAAACTCGGGTACCTACGAGCAGTACGTC.